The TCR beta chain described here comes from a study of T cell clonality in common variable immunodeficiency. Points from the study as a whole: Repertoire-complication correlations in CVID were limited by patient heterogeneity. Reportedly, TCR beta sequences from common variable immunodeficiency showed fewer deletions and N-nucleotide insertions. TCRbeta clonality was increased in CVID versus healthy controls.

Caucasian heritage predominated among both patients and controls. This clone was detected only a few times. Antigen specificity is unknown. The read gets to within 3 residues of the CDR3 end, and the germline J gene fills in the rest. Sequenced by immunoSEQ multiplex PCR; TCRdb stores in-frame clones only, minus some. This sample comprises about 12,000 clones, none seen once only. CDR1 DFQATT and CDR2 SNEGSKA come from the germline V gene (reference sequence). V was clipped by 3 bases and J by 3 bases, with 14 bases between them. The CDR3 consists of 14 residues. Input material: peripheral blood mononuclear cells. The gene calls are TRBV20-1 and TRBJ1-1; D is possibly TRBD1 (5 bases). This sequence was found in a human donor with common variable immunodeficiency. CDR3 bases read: TGCAGTGCTAGGTTGGCGGGGCGGTACACTGAA. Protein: CSARLAGRYTE. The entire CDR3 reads CSARLAGRYTEAFF.